The T cell receptor (beta chain) described here comes from a study of identifying expanded T cells in peripheral blood (dated by TCRdb to about 2019). A note on the overall study: Four technical replicates, made by sequencing separate aliquots from the same pool of genomic DNA, were compared pairwise.

No immune events, such as infections, were documented for the healthy donors during the collection period. Time-dependent variance in a beta-binomial model of T-cell clone differential abundance was calibrated using healthy-donor blood repertoires as a training cohort. The training cohort included approximately 10 healthy donors, of whom 3 were female and 7 were male. An age range of about 29 to 65 years, with an average of 43 years, was recorded for the donors. Whole blood from each healthy donor was obtained from a commercial supplier and was collected at three time points approximately 13 days apart. For immunosequencing, genomic DNA was extracted from unsorted whole blood. CDR1 is given as MGHRA and CDR2 as YSYEKL, both from the germline V gene. V loses 5 bases of germline sequence and J loses 0 bases, and the interval between the two ends is 11 bases. Including the terminal cysteine and phenylalanine, the CDR3 comprises 15 residues. Kept here is only the CDR3 DNA, which spans 45 bases and is read in frame from base 1.

This clone was found once. Its target antigen remains unknown. No clone much larger than this one lies a single base away; base qualities are absent. TCRbeta CDR3 regions were profiled with the immunoSEQ Assay using bias-controlled multiplex PCR amplification of genomic DNA. Regarding the original processing steps: To quantify the absolute abundance of each unique TCRbeta CDR3 region, the sequences were collapsed and filtered. Two models were used to test differential abundance: a binomial model (Fisher-equivalent) and a beta-binomial model that adds time-dependent variance fitted from healthy donors. Any clone with fewer than 5 combined templates was excluded, and a clone was called differentially abundant if its Benjamini-Hochberg FDR was below 0.01. Using the form v = (b*log(k)+a)^2, the beta-binomial variance was modeled as a function of the total template count across the two samples. What TCRdb holds here is the immuneACCESS table cut down to in-frame rearrangements. Part of the clones is not present; checked against another copy, under half of the missing clones reflect an unresolved V gene, and the others are unexplained. V, J and clone size are those of that table, while D and trimming were read from the DNA. This sample gives about 82,000 clones in total; about 87% of them show up just once. The ten largest clones take up roughly 7.3% of the sample.

The paper's findings and limits, for the study overall: Around 1.3 differentially abundant clones were flagged by the binomial model between technical replicates, whereas about 15 and 18 were flagged over approximately two weeks and four weeks, respectively. The authors expected that over much longer intervals, such as months to years, biological variance in healthy repertoires might increase even further. Across all healthy-donor time intervals, the beta-binomial model significantly cut both the number of clones called differentially abundant and the false-positive rate. For all healthy donors, the variance in clone template counts between two-week samples rose significantly as total template count increased.

This clonotype originated in a person aged 18-69 years in good health. The sequence links TRBV4-1 to TRBJ2-1; TRBD1 is a possible D gene, resting on 5 matching bases. The sequenced material came from blood. This receptor carries the CDR3 CASSKVGVSYNEQFF. The nucleotide sequence is TGCGCCAGCAGCAAGGTAGGGGTCTCCTACAATGAGCAGTTCTTC.